A single sample gave rise to the 25 T cell receptor beta chains below, sequenced in a study of cytomegalovirus exposure and HLA in healthy donors. This PCR relied on a set of 60 Vbeta primers and 13 Jbeta primers. Profiled with immunoSEQ multiplex PCR; TCRdb holds only in-frame clones, not every one. The sample includes some 53,000 clones. Sequenced material: PBMCs. These receptors were taken from a woman in her sixties in good health and CMV-seropositive.

The chain employs TRBV5-6 and TRBJ1-1; D uncertain. The germline V and J ends were trimmed by 4 bases and 11 bases, with 12 bases remaining between them. Germline V gene data show CDR1 as SGHDT and CDR2 as YYEEEE. The CDR3 contains 11 residues. CDR3 region: CASSHGSAAFF. CDR3 DNA sequence: TGTGCCAGCAGCCACGGCAGCGCTGCTTTCTTT.

The rearrangement uses TRBV5-1 and TRBJ2-5; 10 bases align to TRBD1. V lost 3 bases and J lost 2; bases outside the gene matches: 4. The germline V gene has CDR1 SGHRS and CDR2 YFSETQ. CDR3 size: 15 residues. CDR3 sequence (DNA): TGCGCCAGCAGCTCCGGACAGGGGGTACAAGAGACCCAGTACTTC. It is translated as CASSSGQGVQETQYF.

This rearrangement joins TRBV20-1 to TRBJ1-2; D gene unclear. The V end lost 7 bases, the J end lost 8 bases, and 11 bases lay between the germline ends. CDR3 length equals 10 residues. Looked up from germline, CDR1 is DFQATT and CDR2 is SNEGSKA (reference sequence). CDR3 region: CSGASGGYTF. In DNA, the CDR3 is TGCAGTGGGGCCTCGGGGGGCTACACCTTC.

This chain joins TRBV6-6 and TRBJ2-7, with a weak D call TRBD1 (6 bases). This CDR3 comprises 13 residues. V gave up 6 bases and J gave up 6 bases, with 15 bases separating them. CDR1 and CDR2 from the germline V gene are MNHNY and SVGAGI (reference sequence). The CDR3 DNA reads as TGTGCCAGCAGGCCACAGGGTTCCGGCGAGCAGTACTTC. Translated, it gives CASRPQGSGEQYF.

V and J are TRBV7-2 and TRBJ2-5, with a possible D match to TRBD1 (5 bases). Germline V gene data show CDR1 as SGHTA and CDR2 as FQGNSA. V lost 4 bases to trimming and J lost 0 bases, with 9 bases between them. The CDR3 length is 14 residues. CDR3 in amino acids: CASSYHRYQETQYF. The CDR3 coding sequence is TGTGCCAGCAGCTACCACAGGTACCAAGAGACCCAGTACTTC.

The chain combines TRBV2 with TRBJ1-1; D gene uncertain. With 3 bases removed from V and 7 bases from J, the gap between germline ends came to 12 bases. Germline V gene sequence: CDR1 SNHLY, CDR2 FYNNEI. This CDR3 contains 13 residues. The DNA of the CDR3 is TGTGCCAGCAGTGATTCTGTAGCGGGTGAAGCTTTCTTT. Translation: CASSDSVAGEAFF.

The chain joins TRBV6-5 to TRBJ2-3; tentatively, D is TRBD2 (6 bases). CDR1 is MNHEY and CDR2 is SVGAGI in the germline V gene. V was shortened by 5 bases and J by 0 bases, with 12 bases between the two germline ends. The CDR3 has 15 amino acids. For the CDR3, the DNA is TGTGCCAGCAGTCTCCAGGAGGGTAGCACAGATACGCAGTATTTT. Translated, it gives CASSLQEGSTDTQYF.

V and J are TRBV18 and TRBJ1-5; 10 bases align to TRBD1. CDR3 length equals 15 residues. Trimming at V came to 3 bases and at J to 5 bases, leaving 4 bases not matched to a gene. Germline V gene sequence: CDR1 KGHSH, CDR2 LQKENI. In nucleotides, the CDR3 is TGTGCCAGCTCACCCGGGACAGGGGAGGATCAGCCCCAGCATTTT. It encodes CASSPGTGEDQPQHF.

CDR3 sequence reads: CASSVQGANYGYTF. The DNA for the CDR3 is TGTGCCAGCAGTGTACAGGGGGCTAACTATGGCTACACCTTC. V is TRBV6-1 and J is TRBJ1-2; 8 bases line up with TRBD1. Germline V gives CDR1 MNHNS, CDR2 SASEGT. This CDR3 has 14 residues. Germline trimming cut 4 bases from V and 0 bases from J; bases unmatched to any gene: 1.

J is TRBJ1-1 and V is TRBV5-1, with no clear D. This CDR3 has 13 amino acids. The germline CDR1 and CDR2 sequences are SGHRS and YFSETQ. The ends were cut back, 4 bases at V and 6 bases at J, with 13 bases in the middle. The CDR3 sequence: CASSREAQAEAFF. DNA for the CDR3: TGCGCCAGCAGCCGGGAGGCCCAAGCTGAAGCTTTCTTT.

This rearrangement joins TRBV6-5 to TRBJ1-1, with 8 bases lining up with TRBD1. The CDR3 is 13 residues long. With 7 bases clipped from V and 6 bases from J, the junction kept 7 bases outside the gene matches. Germline V CDR1 and CDR2: MNHEY, SVGAGI. CDR3 sequence: CASTRQGLSEAFF. DNA of the CDR3: TGTGCCAGCACCCGACAGGGGTTGTCTGAAGCTTTCTTT.

In regard to this clone: One end of the junction varies from germline; a read error may be responsible. This chain links TRBV7-7 with TRBJ2-5; a weak D match, TRBD2 (5 bases). The V gene's germline CDR1 is SSHAT and CDR2 FNYEAQ (reference sequence). The CDR3 totals 15 residues. The CDR3 reads CASSPNRGIQENQYF. In DNA, the CDR3 is TGTGCTAGCAGCCCTAACCGGGGTATCCAAGAGAACCAGTACTTC.

The chain is built from TRBV6-1 and TRBJ2-7; 9 bases fit TRBD1. From germline, CDR1 is MNHNS and CDR2 SASEGT. After removal of 7 bases from V and 3 bases from J, the junction contained 4 bases not matched to a gene. The CDR3 spans 13 residues. This chain's CDR3 is CASISGQGYEQYF. In DNA form, the CDR3 reads TGTGCCAGCATTTCGGGACAGGGCTACGAGCAGTACTTC.

The rearrangement uses TRBV29-1 and TRBJ1-2, with 8 bases matching TRBD1. The V segment lost 5 bases and the J segment 4 bases; nucleotides outside the gene matches: 12. The CDR3 length is 15 residues. Germline CDR1 is SQVTM and CDR2 is ANQGSEA. Here the CDR3 reads CSVLPPGTGGYGYTF. As DNA, the CDR3 is TGCAGCGTTTTGCCCCCGGGGACAGGAGGCTATGGCTACACCTTC.

The chain employs TRBV5-1 and TRBJ1-1; 12 bases are shared with TRBD1. In germline, CDR1 is SGHRS, CDR2 YFSETQ. CDR3 length: 15 residues. The V segment lost 4 bases and the J segment 4 bases; nucleotides outside the gene matches: 5. The CDR3 nucleotides read TGCGCCAGCAGCGACGGGACAGGGGGCCGCACTGAAGCTTTCTTT. It translates to CASSDGTGGRTEAFF.

V gene TRBV5-1 combines with J gene TRBJ2-2; TRBD1 matches at 8 bases. This CDR3 comprises 16 residues. Trimming at V came to 4 bases and at J to 8 bases, leaving 13 bases not matched to a gene. Germline V CDR1 and CDR2: SGHRS, YFSETQ. The CDR3 is CASSGTGGIGTGELFF. The CDR3 DNA sequence: TGCGCCAGCAGCGGAACAGGGGGTATCGGCACTGGGGAGCTGTTTTTT.

The rearrangement links TRBV30 to TRBJ1-2; 7 bases agree with TRBD1. V was clipped by 0 bases and J by 3 bases; unmatched bases: 10. This CDR3 comprises 16 residues. Germline V gene lookup returns CDR1 GTSNPN and CDR2 SVGIG (reference sequence). This chain's CDR3 is CAWSVPGGTGDYGYTF. The DNA of the CDR3 is TGTGCCTGGAGTGTACCCGGCGGAACAGGGGACTATGGCTACACCTTC.

The chain carries TRBV10-2 and TRBJ2-5; D ambiguous. CDR1 WSHSY and CDR2 SAAADI come from the germline V gene. Trimming took off 1 base at V and 7 bases at J, with 7 bases between the two ends. The CDR3 has 12 residues. The CDR3 DNA reads TGCGCCAGCAGTGAGTTTGTCGGGACCCAGTACTTC. Its translation: CASSEFVGTQYF.

J is TRBJ2-7 and V is TRBV11-3; 7 bases are shared with TRBD1. V trimming: 1 base; J trimming: 5 bases; junction bases outside the gene matches: 11. The germline gives CDR1 SGHNT, CDR2 YENEEA. The CDR3 length is 16 residues. The CDR3 loop reads CASSLAGERGPHEQYF. CDR3 coding DNA: TGTGCCAGCAGCTTAGCGGGTGAAAGGGGGCCCCACGAGCAGTACTTC.

The V and J genes are TRBV7-8 and TRBJ1-2, with TRBD1 matching over 7 bases. CDR3 length: 15 residues. CDR1 is SGHVS, CDR2 FQNEAQ, per germline. V dropped 5 bases and J dropped 5; count of bases not matched to a gene: 11. The CDR3 here is CASSPRTGGVYGYTF. The CDR3 bases are TGTGCCAGCAGCCCACGGACAGGTGGGGTTTATGGCTACACCTTC.

The chain links TRBV7-6 to TRBJ2-7; a weak D match, TRBD1 (6 bases). The V and J ends lost 2 bases and 0 bases respectively, with 11 bases between them. There are 15 residues in the CDR3. The germline V gene has CDR1 SGHVS and CDR2 FNYEAQ. The CDR3 DNA sequence: TGTGCCAGCAGCTTATCTGGCAGGGGCTCCTACGAGCAGTACTTC. Its protein product is CASSLSGRGSYEQYF.

This chain uses TRBV6-1 with TRBJ2-7; the match to TRBD1 covers 7 bases. The CDR3 has 14 residues. The germline V gene has CDR1 MNHNS and CDR2 SASEGT. V gave up 10 bases and J gave up 2 bases; unmatched junction bases: 11. The CDR3 region has the DNA TGTGCCACCAAACTAACAGGGGACGCCTACGAGCAGTACTTC. Protein sequence: CATKLTGDAYEQYF.

The chain joins TRBV6-1 to TRBJ1-1; D gene ambiguous. This CDR3 is built from 13 residues. V was clipped by 3 bases and J by 4 bases, with 9 bases between them. Germline V gene lookup returns CDR1 MNHNS and CDR2 SASEGT. CDR3 residues: CASSDWAVTEAFF. CDR3 nucleotides: TGTGCCAGCAGTGATTGGGCTGTCACTGAAGCTTTCTTT.

The V and J genes are TRBV7-2 and TRBJ1-1; possibly TRBD1 for D (5 bases). Germline-derived CDR1 and CDR2 are SGHTA and FQGNSA. With 2 bases removed from V and 8 bases from J, the gap between germline ends came to 15 bases. CDR3 size: 14 residues. CDR3 nucleotides: TGTGCCAGCAGCTTAAAGGGGCAGGGCGGCGAAGCTTTCTTT. Its protein is CASSLKGQGGEAFF. The complete variable domain, with remaining parts taken from reference TRBV7-2 and TRBJ1-1, reads GAGVSQSPSNKVTEKGKDVELRCDPISGHTALYWYRQSLGQGLEFLIYFQGNSAPDKSGLPSDRFSAERTGGSVSTLTIQRTQQEDSAVYLCASSLKGQGGEAFFGQGTRLTVV.

The V gene is TRBV19, the J gene TRBJ2-7, with D maybe TRBD1 (5 bases). In germline, CDR1 is LNHDA, CDR2 SQIVND (reference sequence). CDR3 length equals 15 residues. Trimming removed 3 bases from V and 3 bases from J, with 15 bases in between. The CDR3 coding sequence is TGTGCCAGTAGTATGGAAGGACACACGCACTACGAGCAGTACTTC. Translation gives CASSMEGHTHYEQYF.